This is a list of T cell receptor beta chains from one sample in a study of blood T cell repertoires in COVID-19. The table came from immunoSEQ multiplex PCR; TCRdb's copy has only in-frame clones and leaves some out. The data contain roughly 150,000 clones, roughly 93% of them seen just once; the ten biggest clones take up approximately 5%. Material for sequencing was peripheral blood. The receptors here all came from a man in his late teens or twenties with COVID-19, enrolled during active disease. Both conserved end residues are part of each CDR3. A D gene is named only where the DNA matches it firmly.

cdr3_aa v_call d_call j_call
CASSPPVSGELFF TRBV18 NA TRBJ2-2
CASSLGSGRADEQFF TRBV28 TRBD2 TRBJ2-1
CASSERGGVLNEKLFF TRBV9 NA TRBJ1-4
CAWHRNEKLFF TRBV30 NA TRBJ1-4
CASSAVVTSGDYEQYF TRBV5-5 TRBD2 TRBJ2-7
CASSLAPGGSTDTQYF TRBV11-2 NA TRBJ2-3
CASSYVAGGTYEQYF TRBV7-9 TRBD2 TRBJ2-7
CASSQDRTGGLWGYTF TRBV4-1 TRBD1 TRBJ1-2
CASSYDTTSGAYEQYF TRBV6-2/TRBV6-3 TRBD2 TRBJ2-7
CASIQLAGVGEQYF TRBV7-2 TRBD2 TRBJ2-7
CASSYGQGGQTQYF TRBV6-5 TRBD1 TRBJ2-5
CASSIQGGLYEQYF TRBV19 TRBD1 TRBJ2-7
CASSSPPGPRDYPAYEQYF TRBV7-2 TRBD2 TRBJ2-7
CASSSTSGTTYEQYF TRBV11-2 TRBD2 TRBJ2-7
CSVALFRLAGSGGADTQYF TRBV29-1 TRBD2 TRBJ2-3
CASSVVPDSYEQYF TRBV9 NA TRBJ2-7
CASSIVGSYPRETQYF TRBV19 NA TRBJ2-5